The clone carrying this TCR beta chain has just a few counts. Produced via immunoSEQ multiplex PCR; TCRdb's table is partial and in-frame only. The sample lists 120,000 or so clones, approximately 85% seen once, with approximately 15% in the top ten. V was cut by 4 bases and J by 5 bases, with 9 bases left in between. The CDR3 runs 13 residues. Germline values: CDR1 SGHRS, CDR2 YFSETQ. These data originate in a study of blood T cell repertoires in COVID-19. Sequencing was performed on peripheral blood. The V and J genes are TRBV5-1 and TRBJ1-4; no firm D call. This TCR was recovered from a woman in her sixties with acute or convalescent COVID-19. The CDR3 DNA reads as TGCGCCAGCAGCCTTGAACAAAATGAAAAACTGTTTTTT. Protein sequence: CASSLEQNEKLFF.